These T cell receptor beta chains were read from a single sample in a study of CD8+CD57+ T cells in acquired aplastic anemia. One entry per CDR3 protein, called by TCRdb with MiXCR from the reads. The sample includes more than 100,000 distinct CDR3 sequences, less than 45% seen only once; the top ten take 8.4%. The sequenced sample consisted of sorted CD4+, CD8+, or CD8+CD57+ T cells (not recorded which) from PBMCs. These TCRs come from a human donor in good health, serving as a control. CDR3s include the opening cysteine and the closing phenylalanine or tryptophan. The order of the fields is CDR3 length, V gene, J gene, CDR3 protein.

length: 15
V: TRBV3-1
J: TRBJ2-1
CDR3: CASSQLAGERGERFF

length: 17
V: TRBV19
J: TRBJ1-5
CDR3: CASNTIGASYSNQPQHF

length: 13
V: TRBV7-9
J: TRBJ1-1
CDR3: CASSFGSAPEAFF

length: 14
V: TRBV20-1
J: TRBJ1-5
CDR3: CSALDGSSNQPQHF

length: 13
V: TRBV2
J: TRBJ2-7
CDR3: CASSEASRPEQYF

length: 14
V: TRBV2
J: TRBJ2-5
CDR3: CASRIQGSKETQYF

length: 14
V: TRBV20-1
J: TRBJ2-7
CDR3: CSAVLLGSSYEQYF

length: 12
V: TRBV24-1
J: TRBJ1-1
CDR3: CATRGQVTEAFF

length: 16
V: TRBV9
J: TRBJ2-1
CDR3: CASSATGTGDYNEQFF

length: 16
V: TRBV19
J: TRBJ2-6
CDR3: CASSIDKASGANVLTF

length: 18
V: TRBV5-4
J: TRBJ2-6
CDR3: CASSLIAGGHSGANVLTF

length: 19
V: TRBV18
J: TRBJ1-5
CDR3: CASSPGLIGHVLGNQPQHF

length: 14
V: TRBV2
J: TRBJ2-1
CDR3: CASFRLAGVDEQFF

length: 13
V: TRBV11-3
J: TRBJ2-2
CDR3: CASSLGLPGELFF

length: 15
V: TRBV6-1
J: TRBJ2-7
CDR3: CASRDWGESTYEQYF

length: 12
V: TRBV10-3
J: TRBJ1-2
CDR3: CAINVPNYGYTF

length: 15
V: TRBV24-1
J: TRBJ2-7
CDR3: CATSPAGGQFNEQYF

length: 15
V: TRBV3-1
J: TRBJ1-2
CDR3: CASSQDHVGFYGYTF

length: 16
V: TRBV9
J: TRBJ2-5
CDR3: CASSVALTGGAETQYF

length: 14
V: TRBV4-3
J: TRBJ2-1
CDR3: CASSSTGQLNEQFF

length: 15
V: TRBV15
J: TRBJ2-7
CDR3: CATSPSPGTGSEQYF

length: 11
V: TRBV10-3
J: TRBJ1-1
CDR3: CAIRLHEEAFF

length: 12
V: TRBV20-1
J: TRBJ2-1
CDR3: CSAGLASDEQFF

length: 14
V: TRBV5-1
J: TRBJ1-1
CDR3: CASNQQPPGTEAFF

length: 16
V: TRBV11-2
J: TRBJ2-4
CDR3: CASSTVRGRVLGIQYF

length: 17
V: TRBV24-1
J: TRBJ2-1
CDR3: CATSARDRDRSYNEQFF